The TCR beta chain described here comes from a study of spatial heterogeneity in lung cancer. General study points: Blood carried ubiquitous expanded tumor TCRs more at resection than follow-up.

Sample time point: sample taken at primary tumor resection. Unsorted samples of tumor, nontumor lung or frozen PBMC had their whole RNA sequenced. TCRdb re-called the 5' RACE reads through MiXCR, storing one row per CDR3 protein. The sample lists tens of thousands of distinct CDR3 sequences; more than 10% were seen once. Details on this clonotype: Its antigen is undetermined.

This CDR3 region has 13 residues. The J segment lost 7 bases and the V segment lost 4 bases, leaving 5 bases of the junction unmatched. Germline V gene sequence: CDR1 SGHRS, CDR2 YFSETQ. The chain combines TRBV5-1 with TRBJ2-1, with 7 bases identical to TRBD2. The TCR originated in a male donor with early-stage non-small cell lung cancer. Sequenced here: PBMCs, sampled at surgery. This CDR3 is CASSRGGSNEQFF. The CDR3 region has the DNA TGCGCCAGCAGCCGAGGCGGGAGTAATGAGCAGTTCTTC.